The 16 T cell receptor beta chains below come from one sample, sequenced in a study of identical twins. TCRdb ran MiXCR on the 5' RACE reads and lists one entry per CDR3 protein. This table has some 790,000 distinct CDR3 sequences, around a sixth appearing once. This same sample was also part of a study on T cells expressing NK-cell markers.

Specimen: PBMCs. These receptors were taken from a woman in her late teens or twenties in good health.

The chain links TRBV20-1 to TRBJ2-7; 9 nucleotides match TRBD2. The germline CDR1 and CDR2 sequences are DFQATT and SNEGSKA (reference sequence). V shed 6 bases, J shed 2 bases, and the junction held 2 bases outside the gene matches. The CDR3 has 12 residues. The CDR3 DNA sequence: TGCAGTGCCTTAGCGGGAGCCTACGAGCAGTACTTC. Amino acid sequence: CSALAGAYEQYF.

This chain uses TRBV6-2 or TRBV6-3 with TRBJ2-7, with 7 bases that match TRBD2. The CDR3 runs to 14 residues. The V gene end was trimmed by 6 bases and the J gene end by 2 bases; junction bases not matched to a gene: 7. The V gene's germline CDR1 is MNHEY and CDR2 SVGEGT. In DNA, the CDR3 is TGTGCCAGCAGGCCGAGCGGGAAGACCTACGAGCAGTACTTC. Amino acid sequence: CASRPSGKTYEQYF.

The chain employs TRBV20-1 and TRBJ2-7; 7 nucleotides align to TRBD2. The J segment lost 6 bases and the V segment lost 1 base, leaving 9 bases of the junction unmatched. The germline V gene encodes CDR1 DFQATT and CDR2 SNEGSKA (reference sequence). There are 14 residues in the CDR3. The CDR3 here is CSARGETSLREQYF. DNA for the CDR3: TGCAGTGCTAGAGGGGAGACTAGCTTACGCGAGCAGTACTTC.

The CDR3: CSAGTSGGAYEQFF. The CDR3 bases are TGCAGTGCGGGGACTAGCGGGGGGGCATATGAGCAGTTCTTC. The chain is built from TRBV20-1 and TRBJ2-1, with 16 bases that match TRBD2. Trimming took 6 bases from V and 8 from J; bases not matched to a gene: 4. The CDR3 is made up of 14 amino acids. Germline CDR1 reads DFQATT; CDR2 reads SNEGSKA (reference sequence).

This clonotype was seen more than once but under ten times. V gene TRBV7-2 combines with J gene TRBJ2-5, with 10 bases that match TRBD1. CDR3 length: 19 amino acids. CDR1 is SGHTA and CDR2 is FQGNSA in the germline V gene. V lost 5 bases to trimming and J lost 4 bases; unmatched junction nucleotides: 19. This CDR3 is CASSIQPSGTGAVGETQYF. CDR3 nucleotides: TGTGCCAGCAGCATTCAGCCCTCCGGGACAGGGGCGGTAGGAGAGACCCAGTACTTC.

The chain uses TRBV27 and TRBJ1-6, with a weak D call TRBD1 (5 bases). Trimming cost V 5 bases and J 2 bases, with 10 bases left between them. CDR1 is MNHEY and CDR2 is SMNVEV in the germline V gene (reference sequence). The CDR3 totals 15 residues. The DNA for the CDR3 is TGTGCCAGCAGTGGGGGTAGTGCCTATAATTCACCCCTCCACTTT. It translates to CASSGGSAYNSPLHF.

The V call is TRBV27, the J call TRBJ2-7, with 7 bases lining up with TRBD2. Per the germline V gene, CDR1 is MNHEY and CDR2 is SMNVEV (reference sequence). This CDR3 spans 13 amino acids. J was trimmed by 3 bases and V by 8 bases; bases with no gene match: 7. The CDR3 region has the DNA TGTGCCAGCGGGTCGGGAGGCGACTACGAGCAGTACTTC. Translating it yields CASGSGGDYEQYF.

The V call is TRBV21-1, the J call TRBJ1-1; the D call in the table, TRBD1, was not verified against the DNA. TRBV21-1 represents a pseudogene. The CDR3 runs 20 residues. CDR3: CASSKTGQGKKESMNTEAFF. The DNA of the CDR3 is TGTGCCAGCAGCAAAACGGGACAGGGTAAAAAGGAATCCATGAACACTGAAGCTTTCTTT.

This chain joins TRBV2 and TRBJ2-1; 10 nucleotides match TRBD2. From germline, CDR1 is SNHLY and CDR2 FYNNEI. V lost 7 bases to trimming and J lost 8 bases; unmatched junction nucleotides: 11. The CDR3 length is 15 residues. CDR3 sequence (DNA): TGTGCCAGCACCCTAGCGGGAGTTAAAGTCGATGAGCAGTTCTTC. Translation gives CASTLAGVKVDEQFF.

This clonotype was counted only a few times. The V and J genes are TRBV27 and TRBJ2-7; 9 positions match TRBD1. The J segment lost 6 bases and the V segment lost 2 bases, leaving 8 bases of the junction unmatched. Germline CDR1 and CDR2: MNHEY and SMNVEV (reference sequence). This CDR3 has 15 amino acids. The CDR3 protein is CASSLEGQGPFEQYF. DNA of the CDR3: TGTGCCAGCAGTTTAGAGGGACAGGGCCCTTTCGAGCAGTACTTC.

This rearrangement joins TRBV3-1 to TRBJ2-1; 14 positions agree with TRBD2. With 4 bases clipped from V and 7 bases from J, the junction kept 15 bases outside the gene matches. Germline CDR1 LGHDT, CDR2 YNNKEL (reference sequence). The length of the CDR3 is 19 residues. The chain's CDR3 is CASSLRLTSGRASGNEQFF. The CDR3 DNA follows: TGTGCCAGCAGCCTACGCCTGACTAGCGGGAGGGCCTCGGGGAATGAGCAGTTCTTC.

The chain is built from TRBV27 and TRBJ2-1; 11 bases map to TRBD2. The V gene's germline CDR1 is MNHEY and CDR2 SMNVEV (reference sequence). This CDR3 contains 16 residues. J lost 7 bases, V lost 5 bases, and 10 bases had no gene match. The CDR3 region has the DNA TGTGCCAGCAGTCCATTAGCGGGAGGGCCGTATAATGAGCAGTTCTTC. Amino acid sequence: CASSPLAGGPYNEQFF.

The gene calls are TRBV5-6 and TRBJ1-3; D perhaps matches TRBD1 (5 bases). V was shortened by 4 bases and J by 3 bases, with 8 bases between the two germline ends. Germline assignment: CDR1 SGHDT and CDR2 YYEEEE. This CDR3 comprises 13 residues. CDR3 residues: CASSRDFGNTIYF. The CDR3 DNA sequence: TGTGCCAGCAGCAGGGACTTTGGAAACACCATATATTTT.

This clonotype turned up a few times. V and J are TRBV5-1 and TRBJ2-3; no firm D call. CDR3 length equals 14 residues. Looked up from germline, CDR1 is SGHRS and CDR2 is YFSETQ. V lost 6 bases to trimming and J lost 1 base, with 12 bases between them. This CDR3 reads CASKVRGGTDTQYF. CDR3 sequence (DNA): TGCGCCAGCAAAGTTCGAGGTGGCACAGATACGCAGTATTTT.

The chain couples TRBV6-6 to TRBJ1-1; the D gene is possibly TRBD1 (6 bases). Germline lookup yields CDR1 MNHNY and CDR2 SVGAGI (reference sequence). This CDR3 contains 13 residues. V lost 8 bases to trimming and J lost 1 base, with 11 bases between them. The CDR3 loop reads CASLGGGNTEAFF. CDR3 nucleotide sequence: TGTGCCAGCCTAGGAGGGGGGAACACTGAAGCTTTCTTT.

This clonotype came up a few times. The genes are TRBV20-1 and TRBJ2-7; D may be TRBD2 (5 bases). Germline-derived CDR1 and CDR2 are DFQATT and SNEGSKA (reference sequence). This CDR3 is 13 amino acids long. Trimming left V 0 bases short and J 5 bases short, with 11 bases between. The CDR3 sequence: CSARDPGINEQYF. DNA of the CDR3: TGCAGTGCTAGAGACCCCGGGATAAACGAGCAGTACTTC.